This T cell receptor beta chain was sequenced during a study of T cells in Graves' hyperthyroidism and ophthalmopathy. Study-wide results and caveats: In validation, the model predicted ophthalmopathy. These predictions came a median about 6.5 months before onset.

Using RNA transcripts as the source, TCR beta CDR3 regions were amplified. Initially, a first-round RT-PCR of the TCR CDR3 employed the HTBI primer set. Each CDR3 protein gets one entry after TCRdb re-called the multiplex PCR reads with MiXCR. Of about 300,000 distinct CDR3 sequences listed, roughly 19% are singletons. In regard to this clonotype: Its antigen is unknown.

Sequenced input: blood. This clonotype was sampled from a man in his fifties or sixties with Graves' ophthalmopathy.

The CDR3 region is CSASPLRVSEQFF. In DNA, the CDR3 is TGCAGTGCTAGCCCCCTCCGCGTGAGTGAGCAGTTCTTC. This chain connects TRBV20-1 to TRBJ2-1; D gene ambiguous. The V gene lost 3 bases and the J gene lost 9 bases, with 15 bases spanning the gap. Germline assignment: CDR1 DFQATT and CDR2 SNEGSKA (reference sequence). This CDR3 is 13 amino acids long.